This T cell receptor beta chain was sequenced in a study of T cell repertoires in cytomegalovirus infection. Study overall: The study used recently identified HLA-C-restricted and well-studied HLA-B-restricted CMV epitopes.

This clonotype has more than one count but fewer than ten. Its antigen is unknown. CDR3 size: 17 residues. With 4 bases clipped from V and 1 base from J, the junction kept 10 bases outside the gene matches. CDR1 is SGHVS and CDR2 is FQNEAQ in the germline V gene. TCRdb reanalysed the reads using MiXCR and keeps one entry per CDR3 protein. The profile shows roughly 990,000 distinct CDR3 sequences, roughly 30% of them singletons. The sample in question was cultured CD8+ T cells from PBMCs, obtained from culture after CMV antigen stimulation. The TCR originated in a human donor in good health (CMV status not recorded). Some clones in this sample may be carry-over from other donors' samples. The chain uses TRBV7-8 and TRBJ1-5; 7 positions agree with TRBD1. The CDR3 protein is CASSSRPGQASNQPQHF. For the CDR3, the DNA is TGTGCCAGCAGCTCAAGACCCGGACAGGCAAGCAATCAGCCCCAGCATTTT.